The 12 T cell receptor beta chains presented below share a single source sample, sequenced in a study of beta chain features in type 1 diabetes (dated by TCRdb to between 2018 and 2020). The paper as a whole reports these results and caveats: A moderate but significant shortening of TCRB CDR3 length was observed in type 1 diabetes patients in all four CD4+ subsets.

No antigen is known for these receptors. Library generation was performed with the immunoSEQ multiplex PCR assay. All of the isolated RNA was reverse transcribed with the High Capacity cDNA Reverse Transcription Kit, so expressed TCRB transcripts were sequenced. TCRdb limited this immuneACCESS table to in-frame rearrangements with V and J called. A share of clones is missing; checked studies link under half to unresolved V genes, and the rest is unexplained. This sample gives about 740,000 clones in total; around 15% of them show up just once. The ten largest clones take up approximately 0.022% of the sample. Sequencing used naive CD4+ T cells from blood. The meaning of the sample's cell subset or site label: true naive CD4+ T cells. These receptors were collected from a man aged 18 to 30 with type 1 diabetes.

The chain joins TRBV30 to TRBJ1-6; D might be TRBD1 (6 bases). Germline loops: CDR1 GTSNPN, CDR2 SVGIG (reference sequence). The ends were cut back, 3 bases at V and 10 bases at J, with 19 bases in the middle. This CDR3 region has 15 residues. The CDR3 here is CAWSTRGAGGSPLHF. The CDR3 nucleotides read TGTGCCTGGAGCACGCGGGGGGCAGGAGGGTCACCCCTCCACTTT.

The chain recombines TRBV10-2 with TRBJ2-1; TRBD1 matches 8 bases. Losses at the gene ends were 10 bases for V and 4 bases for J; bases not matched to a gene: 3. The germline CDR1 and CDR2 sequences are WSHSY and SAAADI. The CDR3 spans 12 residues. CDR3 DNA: TGCGCCACCCGGGACAGGTACAATGAGCAGTTCTTC. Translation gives CATRDRYNEQFF.

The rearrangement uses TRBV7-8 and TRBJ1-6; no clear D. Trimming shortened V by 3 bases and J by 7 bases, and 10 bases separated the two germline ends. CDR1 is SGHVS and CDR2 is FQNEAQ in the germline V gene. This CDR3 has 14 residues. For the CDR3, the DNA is TGTGCCAGCAGCTTTTCCCAAGGGAATTCACCCCTCCACTTT. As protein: CASSFSQGNSPLHF. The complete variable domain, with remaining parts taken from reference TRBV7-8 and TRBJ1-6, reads GAGVSQSPRYKVAKRGQDVALRCDPISGHVSLFWYQQALGQGPEFLTYFQNEAQLDKSGLPSDRFFAERPEGSVSTLKIQRTQQEDSAVYLCASSFSQGNSPLHFGNGTRLTVT.

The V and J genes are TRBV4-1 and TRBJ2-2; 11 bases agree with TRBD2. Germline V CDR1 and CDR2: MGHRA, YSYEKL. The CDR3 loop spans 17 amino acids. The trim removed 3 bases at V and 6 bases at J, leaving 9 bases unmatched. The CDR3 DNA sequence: TGCGCCAGCAGCCACCGTAGCGGGGGGGCTGTGTCCGGGGAGCTGTTTTTT. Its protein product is CASSHRSGGAVSGELFF.

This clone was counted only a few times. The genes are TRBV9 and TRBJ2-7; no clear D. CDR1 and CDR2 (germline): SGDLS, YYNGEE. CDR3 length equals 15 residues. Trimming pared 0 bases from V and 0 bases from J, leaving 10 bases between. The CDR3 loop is CASSVGQLISYEQYF. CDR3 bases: TGTGCCAGCAGCGTAGGGCAGCTAATCTCCTACGAGCAGTACTTC.

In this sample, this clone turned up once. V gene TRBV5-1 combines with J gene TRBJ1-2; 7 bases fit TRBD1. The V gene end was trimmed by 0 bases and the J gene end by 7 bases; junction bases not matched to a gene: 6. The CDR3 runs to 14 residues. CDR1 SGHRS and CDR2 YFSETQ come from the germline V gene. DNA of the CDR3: TGCGCCAGCAGCTTGGACACAGGGGACAGTGGCTACACCTTC. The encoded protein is CASSLDTGDSGYTF. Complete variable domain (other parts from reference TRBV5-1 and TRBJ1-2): KAGVTQTPRYLIKTRGQQVTLSCSPISGHRSVSWYQQTPGQGLQFLFEYFSETQRNKGNFPGRFSGRQFSNSRSEMNVSTLELGDSALYLCASSLDTGDSGYTFGSGTRLTVV.

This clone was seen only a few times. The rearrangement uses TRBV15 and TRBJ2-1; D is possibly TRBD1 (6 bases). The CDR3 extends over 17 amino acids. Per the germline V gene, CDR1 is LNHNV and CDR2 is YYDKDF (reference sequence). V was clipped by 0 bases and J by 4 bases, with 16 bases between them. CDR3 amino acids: CATSRDPSWGRYNEQFF. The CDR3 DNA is TGTGCCACCAGCAGAGATCCTTCGTGGGGGCGGTACAATGAGCAGTTCTTC.

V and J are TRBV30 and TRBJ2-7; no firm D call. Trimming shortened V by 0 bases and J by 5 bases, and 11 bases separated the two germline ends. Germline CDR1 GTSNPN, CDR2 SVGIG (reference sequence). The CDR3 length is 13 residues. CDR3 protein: CAWSVSSLNEQYF. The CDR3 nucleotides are TGTGCCTGGAGTGTTTCCAGCCTGAACGAGCAGTACTTC.

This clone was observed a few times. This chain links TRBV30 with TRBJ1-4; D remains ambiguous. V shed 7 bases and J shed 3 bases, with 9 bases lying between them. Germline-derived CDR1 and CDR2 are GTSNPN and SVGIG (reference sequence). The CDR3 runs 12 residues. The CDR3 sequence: CAYFGPNEKLFF. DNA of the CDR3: TGTGCCTATTTTGGGCCTAATGAAAAACTGTTTTTT.

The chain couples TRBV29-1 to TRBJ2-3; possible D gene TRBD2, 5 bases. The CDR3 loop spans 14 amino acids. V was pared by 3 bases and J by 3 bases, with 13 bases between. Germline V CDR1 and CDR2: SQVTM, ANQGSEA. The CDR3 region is CSVDMTGSTDTQYF. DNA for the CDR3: TGCAGCGTTGACATGACGGGGAGTACAGATACGCAGTATTTT.

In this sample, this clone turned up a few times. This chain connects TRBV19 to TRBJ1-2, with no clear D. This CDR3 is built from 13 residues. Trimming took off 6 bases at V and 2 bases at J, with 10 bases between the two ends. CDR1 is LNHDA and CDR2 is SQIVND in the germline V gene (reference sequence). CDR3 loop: CASSAGGNYGYTF. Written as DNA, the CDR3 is TGTGCCAGTAGCGCCGGCGGAAACTATGGCTACACCTTC.

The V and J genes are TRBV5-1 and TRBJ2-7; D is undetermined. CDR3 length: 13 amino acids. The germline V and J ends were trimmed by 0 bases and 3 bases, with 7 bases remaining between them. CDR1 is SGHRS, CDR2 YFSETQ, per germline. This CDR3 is CASSLEWDYEQYF. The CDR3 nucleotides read TGCGCCAGCAGCTTGGAGTGGGACTACGAGCAGTACTTC. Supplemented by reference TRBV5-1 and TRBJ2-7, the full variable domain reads KAGVTQTPRYLIKTRGQQVTLSCSPISGHRSVSWYQQTPGQGLQFLFEYFSETQRNKGNFPGRFSGRQFSNSRSEMNVSTLELGDSALYLCASSLEWDYEQYFGPGTRLTVT.